This entry lists 18 T cell receptor beta chains sequenced from one sample in a study of blood T cell repertoires in COVID-19. The protocol was immunoSEQ multiplex PCR, while the TCRdb copy is restricted to in-frame clones and leaves out a portion. Among under 200,000 clones listed, about four fifths were seen once. Sequencing input: peripheral blood. All receptors come from a man in his 60s with acute or convalescent COVID-19.

This CDR3 is CASSQEADNQPQHF. CDR3 sequence (DNA): TGCGCCAGCAGCCAAGAGGCAGACAATCAGCCCCAGCATTTT. This sequence joins TRBV4-3 and TRBJ1-5; D uncertain. The CDR3 length is 14 residues. V was shortened by 0 bases and J by 3 bases, with 6 bases between the two germline ends. Germline values: CDR1 LGHNA, CDR2 YSLEER.

The J gene is TRBJ1-6, the V gene TRBV7-9; D remains unclear. The V gene lost 2 bases and the J gene lost 7 bases, with 6 bases spanning the gap. The CDR3 covers 13 residues. Germline lookup yields CDR1 SEHNR and CDR2 FQNEAQ (reference sequence). CDR3 amino acids: CASSLSLNSPLHF. The CDR3 region has the DNA TGTGCCAGCAGCTTATCTCTGAATTCACCCCTCCACTTT.

This clone was counted a single time. The chain employs TRBV3-1 (or the pseudogene TRBV3-2) and TRBJ1-2; D possibly corresponds to TRBD1 (6 bases). V was trimmed by 4 bases and J by 5 bases, leaving 17 bases between them. The CDR3 consists of 15 residues. CDR1 is LGHDT and CDR2 is YNNKEL in the germline V gene (reference sequence). CDR3 bases: TGTGCCAGCAGCCCCCGGGGGGGCCTGAGATATGGCTACACCTTC. Encoded protein: CASSPRGGLRYGYTF.

The CDR3 bases are TGTGCCAGCAGCTTAGAATCCGGCTCCTACAATGAGCAGTTCTTC. Its translation: CASSLESGSYNEQFF. The V and J genes are TRBV7-9 and TRBJ2-1, with unresolved D. Trimming left V 1 base short and J 0 bases short, with 7 bases between. This CDR3 contains 15 residues. CDR1 SEHNR and CDR2 FQNEAQ come from the germline V gene (reference sequence).

This sequence joins TRBV6-6 and TRBJ1-2; 8 positions match TRBD1. Trimming removed 6 bases from V and 1 base from J; junction bases left unmatched: 1. This CDR3 comprises 13 residues. Per germline, CDR1 MNHNY and CDR2 SVGAGI (reference sequence). The CDR3 spells CASSGQGNYGYTF. The CDR3 nucleotides are TGTGCCAGCAGCGGACAGGGTAACTATGGCTACACCTTC.

This chain uses TRBV4-3 with TRBJ1-5; D is uncertain. Germline V gives CDR1 LGHNA, CDR2 YSLEER. The V and J ends lost 0 bases and 5 bases respectively, with 5 bases between them. The CDR3 contains 13 residues. The CDR3 DNA is TGCGCCAGCAGCCAAGAATCGGATCAGCCCCAGCATTTT. Translation gives CASSQESDQPQHF.

The CDR3 sequence: CASSLVETGGAPYNEQFF. The CDR3 nucleotides are TGCGCCAGCAGCTTGGTGGAAACCGGGGGGGCCCCCTACAATGAGCAGTTCTTC. The chain employs TRBV5-1 and TRBJ2-1, with 8 positions matching TRBD2. The trim removed 0 bases at V and 2 bases at J, leaving 10 bases unmatched. The CDR3 is 18 amino acids. Germline values: CDR1 SGHRS, CDR2 YFSETQ.

V gene TRBV6-5 combines with J gene TRBJ1-2; TRBD1 aligns across 10 bases. This CDR3 is 13 amino acids long. The V gene end was trimmed by 7 bases and the J gene end by 6 bases; junction bases not matched to a gene: 5. Per germline, CDR1 MNHEY and CDR2 SVGAGI. In DNA form, the CDR3 reads TGTGCCAGCATAAGGACAGGGGGGGATGGCTACACCTTC. This codes for CASIRTGGDGYTF.

The rearrangement links TRBV6-5 to TRBJ2-7; D perhaps matches TRBD1 (6 bases). This CDR3 has 13 amino acids. V lost 6 bases, J lost 2 bases, and 11 bases lay in between. The germline V gene encodes CDR1 MNHEY and CDR2 SVGAGI. This CDR3 reads CASSLGHTYEQYF. The CDR3 bases are TGTGCCAGCAGCCTGGGACATACCTACGAGCAGTACTTC.

This rearrangement joins TRBV5-1 to TRBJ2-1, with D perhaps TRBD2 (6 bases). V gave up 2 bases and J gave up 7 bases, with 13 bases separating them. CDR1 is SGHRS, CDR2 YFSETQ, per germline. The CDR3 sequence is 14 residues long. DNA for the CDR3: TGCGCCAGCAGCTTTCGGGCGGAGGGGAATGAGCAGTTCTTC. It encodes CASSFRAEGNEQFF.

The rearrangement joins TRBV29-1 to TRBJ1-6; unclear D gene. This CDR3 is built from 15 residues. Per germline, CDR1 SQVTM and CDR2 ANQGSEA. V lost 7 bases and J lost 4, with 17 bases in between. CDR3 protein: CSAKSSADYNSPLHF. In DNA, the CDR3 is TGCAGCGCTAAGTCGTCGGCGGATTATAATTCACCCCTCCACTTT.

The chain has TRBV5-1 and TRBJ2-6; no clear D gene. The CDR3 totals 15 residues. Germline V gives CDR1 SGHRS, CDR2 YFSETQ. V was trimmed by 0 bases and J by 0 bases, leaving 4 bases between them. CDR3 sequence reads: CASSLGDSGANVLTF. The CDR3 DNA sequence: TGCGCCAGCAGCTTGGGAGACTCTGGGGCCAACGTCCTGACTTTC.

This clone has only a few counts. The chain has TRBV19 and TRBJ2-1; TRBD2 matches at 8 bases. The CDR3 has 12 residues. Germline values: CDR1 LNHDA, CDR2 SQIVND (reference sequence). The V segment lost 8 bases and the J segment 7 bases; nucleotides outside the gene matches: 4. DNA of the CDR3: TGTGCCAGTCACGGGGGGGGGAATGAGCAGTTCTTC. It is translated as CASHGGGNEQFF. Complete variable domain (other parts from reference TRBV19 and TRBJ2-1): DGGITQSPKYLFRKEGQNVTLSCEQNLNHDAMYWYRQDPGQGLRLIYYSQIVNDFQKGDIAEGYSVSREKKESFPLTVTSAQKNPTAFYLCASHGGGNEQFFGPGTRLTVL.

This chain connects TRBV2 to TRBJ2-4; D may be TRBD2 (6 bases). CDR1 and CDR2 from the germline V gene are SNHLY and FYNNEI. The CDR3 has 15 amino acids. Trimming cost V 3 bases and J 0 bases, with 9 bases left between them. CDR3 sequence: CASSEGTLAKNIQYF. CDR3 DNA sequence: TGTGCCAGCAGTGAGGGGACTTTAGCCAAAAACATTCAGTACTTC.

This clone was detected only once. Germline and junction disagree at one end, which may indicate a read error. The genes are TRBV29-1 and TRBJ2-4; 11 bases line up with TRBD2. This CDR3 region has 13 residues. Per germline, CDR1 SQVTM and CDR2 ANQGSEA. Here the CDR3 DNA reads TGCAGCGTTGAAGACCCCGGGACTAGCGGTACGCACTTC. Protein: CSVEDPGTSGTHF.

The chain uses TRBV9 and TRBJ2-5, with 10 bases fitting TRBD1. The CDR3 is 14 amino acids. Germline V gives CDR1 SGDLS, CDR2 YYNGEE. The junction had 6 bases not matched to a gene; V was cut back by 1 base and J by 9 bases. The CDR3 bases are TGTGCCAGCAGCGTAATAGGACAGGGGGACTCCCAGTACTTC. This gives the protein CASSVIGQGDSQYF.

The rearrangement joins TRBV7-6 to TRBJ1-5; TRBD1 matches at 9 bases. The length of the CDR3 is 15 residues. CDR1 SGHVS and CDR2 FNYEAQ come from the germline V gene. V shed 5 bases, J shed 6 bases, and the junction held 8 bases outside the gene matches. CDR3 loop: CASSPGQGMGQPQHF. The DNA for the CDR3 is TGTGCCAGCAGCCCGGGACAGGGCATGGGTCAGCCCCAGCATTTT.

This chain joins TRBV7-9 and TRBJ2-3; D might be TRBD1 (5 bases). The CDR3 runs to 15 residues. Germline V gene sequence: CDR1 SEHNR, CDR2 FQNEAQ (reference sequence). V was pared by 6 bases and J by 0 bases, with 13 bases between. CDR3 amino acids: CASSQARASTDTQYF. As DNA, the CDR3 is TGTGCCAGCAGTCAGGCCAGGGCTAGCACAGATACGCAGTATTTT.